These 32 T cell receptor beta chains originate from one sample sequenced in a study of T cells in Graves' hyperthyroidism and ophthalmopathy. There were TCR beta CDR3 regions amplified from RNA transcripts. An initial round of RT-PCR targeting the TCR CDR3 relied on the HTBI primer set. TCRdb reprocessed the multiplex PCR reads via MiXCR and lists one record per CDR3 protein. The sample lists around 500,000 distinct CDR3 sequences; 14% were seen once. Sequencing was performed on blood. The receptors were gathered from a young woman with Graves' hyperthyroidism.

This clonotype has at least ten counts. V is TRBV11-2 and J is TRBJ2-3; tentative D call: TRBD2 (6 bases). Germline loops: CDR1 SGHAT, CDR2 FQNNGV. The CDR3 consists of 16 residues. V shed 3 bases and J shed 2 bases, with 15 bases lying between them. CDR3 amino acids: CASSFIPGEVTDTQYF. The CDR3 bases are TGTGCCAGCAGCTTCATCCCGGGAGAGGTCACAGATACGCAGTATTTT.

This clonotype was seen repeatedly, ten times or more. The rearrangement links TRBV24-1 to TRBJ2-1, with 8 bases matching TRBD2. CDR1 and CDR2 (germline): KGHDR, SFDVKD. Germline trimming cut 9 bases from V and 5 bases from J; bases unmatched to any gene: 8. CDR3 length equals 14 residues. The CDR3 DNA is TGTGCCACCTCGCGGGGGGCGGGTAACAATGAGCAGTTCTTC. Amino acid sequence: CATSRGAGNNEQFF.

This clonotype was seen ten or more times. The J gene is TRBJ2-1, the V gene TRBV5-1; D might be TRBD2 (10 bases). From germline, CDR1 is SGHRS and CDR2 YFSETQ. This CDR3 is built from 18 residues. Trimming pared 3 bases from V and 7 bases from J, leaving 26 bases between. CDR3 nucleotides: TGCGCCAGCAGCTCGGGACAGGGAAGGCTAGCGGGAGTGAATGAGCAGTTCTTC. It translates to CASSSGQGRLAGVNEQFF.

The chain employs TRBV3-1 and TRBJ1-2; TRBD1 matches 10 bases. There are 15 residues in the CDR3. Germline V lookup: CDR1 LGHDT, CDR2 YNNKEL (reference sequence). The J segment lost 3 bases and the V segment lost 4 bases, leaving 5 bases of the junction unmatched. The CDR3 loop reads CASSRLGTGDYGYTF. In nucleotides, the CDR3 is TGTGCCAGCAGCCGCCTCGGGACAGGGGACTATGGCTACACCTTC.

The genes are TRBV6-1 and TRBJ1-4, with a possible D match to TRBD1 (5 bases). The CDR3 spans 13 residues. Germline-derived CDR1 and CDR2 are MNHNS and SASEGT. Trimming shortened V by 6 bases and J by 6 bases, and 11 bases separated the two germline ends. The CDR3 protein is CASSTGIHEKLFF. The CDR3 nucleotides read TGTGCCAGCAGCACAGGAATTCATGAAAAACTGTTTTTT.

This clonotype was recorded at least ten times. The chain's CDR3 is CASGVPGTSGSNNEQFF. In nucleotides, the CDR3 is TGTGCCAGCGGCGTTCCCGGGACTAGCGGGAGTAACAATGAGCAGTTCTTC. V and J are TRBV12-3 or TRBV12-4 and TRBJ2-1; 14 bases match TRBD2. There are 17 residues in the CDR3. The V and J ends lost 8 bases and 5 bases, in that order; junction bases with no gene match: 11.

This clonotype showed up just a few times. The V gene is TRBV6-1, the J gene TRBJ2-3, with TRBD2 as a possible D gene (6 bases). The germline CDR1 and CDR2 sequences are MNHNS and SASEGT. This CDR3 is built from 14 residues. Trimming left V 8 bases short and J 0 bases short, with 12 bases between. This CDR3 is CASWGRRSTDTQYF. The CDR3 nucleotides read TGTGCCAGCTGGGGGAGGAGGAGCACAGATACGCAGTATTTT.

This clonotype was counted only a few times. J is TRBJ1-3 and V is TRBV2, with D possibly TRBD1 on 5 matching bases. Germline CDR1 reads SNHLY; CDR2 reads FYNNEI. Trimming removed 3 bases from V and 0 bases from J, with 12 bases in between. The CDR3 is 16 residues long. The CDR3: CASSESTVPSGNTIYF. The CDR3 region has the DNA TGTGCCAGCAGTGAGTCGACAGTCCCCTCTGGAAACACCATATATTTT.

This clonotype has ten or more counts. The chain uses TRBV7-8 and TRBJ2-3, with 8 bases fitting TRBD2. The CDR3 covers 16 residues. V trimming: 3 bases; J trimming: 5 bases; junction bases outside the gene matches: 10. The germline CDR1 and CDR2 sequences are SGHVS and FQNEAQ. This CDR3 reads CASSFPPGLGGDTQYF. In DNA, the CDR3 is TGTGCCAGCAGCTTTCCCCCGGGACTAGGTGGAGATACGCAGTATTTT.

This clonotype occurred many times. J is TRBJ2-5 and V is TRBV5-1, with D perhaps being TRBD1 or TRBD2 (5 bases each). CDR3 length: 15 amino acids. In germline, CDR1 is SGHRS, CDR2 YFSETQ. The V gene lost 3 bases and the J gene lost 0 bases, with 12 bases spanning the gap. The CDR3 DNA reads TGCGCCAGCAGCTGGTTAGGGACGTACCAAGAGACCCAGTACTTC. Translation gives CASSWLGTYQETQYF.

This clonotype was seen ten or more times. The V gene is TRBV5-5, the J gene TRBJ2-7; D uncertain. V lost 2 bases to trimming and J lost 4 bases, with 10 bases between them. The CDR3 runs to 13 residues. Germline CDR1 is SGHKS and CDR2 is YYEKEE (reference sequence). The DNA of the CDR3 is TGTGCCAGCAGCTTTCCCCATTCATACGAGCAGTACTTC. Its protein is CASSFPHSYEQYF.

This clonotype was seen many times. The chain combines TRBV19 with TRBJ2-5; D ambiguous. This CDR3 is 14 amino acids long. Germline assignment: CDR1 LNHDA and CDR2 SQIVND (reference sequence). V lost 4 bases, J lost 7 bases, and 16 bases lay in between. For the CDR3, the DNA is TGTGCCAGTAGTACAACACTGTCGGAAGGGACCCAGTACTTC. This gives the protein CASSTTLSEGTQYF.

The chain couples TRBV3-1 to TRBJ1-5; 7 positions agree with TRBD1. Looked up from germline, CDR1 is LGHDT and CDR2 is YNNKEL (reference sequence). The CDR3 totals 15 residues. The V segment lost 1 base and the J segment 7 bases; nucleotides outside the gene matches: 7. CDR3 region: CASSQAGGVRQPQHF. CDR3 nucleotide sequence: TGTGCCAGCAGCCAAGCAGGGGGAGTTCGGCAGCCCCAGCATTTT.

This clonotype showed up many times. The chain carries TRBV12-3 or TRBV12-4 and TRBJ1-5, with TRBD1 as a possible D gene (5 bases). V gave up 1 base and J gave up 0 bases, with 16 bases separating them. This CDR3 is 18 amino acids long. DNA for the CDR3: TGTGCCAGCAGTTTAGGCAGGGCAGCCATTTATAGCAATCAGCCCCAGCATTTT. Translation: CASSLGRAAIYSNQPQHF.

This clonotype was counted a few times. The V and J genes are TRBV6-1 and TRBJ2-1, with TRBD2 matching 12 bases. This CDR3 comprises 16 residues. The junction had 6 bases not matched to a gene; V was cut back by 4 bases and J by 5 bases. The germline gives CDR1 MNHNS, CDR2 SASEGT. DNA for the CDR3: TGTGCCAGCAGTGTTGGTAGACTAGCGGGGGACAATGAGCAGTTCTTC. Translating it yields CASSVGRLAGDNEQFF.

This clonotype has at least ten counts. This sequence joins TRBV12-5 and TRBJ2-7; tentative D call: TRBD1 (6 bases). Trimming shortened V by 3 bases and J by 3 bases, and 12 bases separated the two germline ends. CDR1 is LGHNT and CDR2 is FRNRAP in the germline V gene. The CDR3 consists of 14 residues. DNA for the CDR3: TGTGCTAGTGGTTTCTCCGGGACACACTACGAGCAGTACGTC. Translating it yields CASGFSGTHYEQYV.

This clonotype has ten or more counts. The J gene is TRBJ2-5, the V gene TRBV2; TRBD2 matches at 14 bases. This CDR3 comprises 16 residues. Germline values: CDR1 SNHLY, CDR2 FYNNEI. The J segment lost 5 bases and the V segment lost 1 base, leaving 3 bases of the junction unmatched. CDR3 sequence (DNA): TGTGCCAGCAGTGAAGTGGGGACTAGCGGGAGTGAGACCCAGTACTTC. This encodes CASSEVGTSGSETQYF.

This clonotype came up a few times. The genes are TRBV9 and TRBJ1-2; D possibly corresponds to TRBD1 (6 bases). The V end was cut by 4 bases, the J end by 4 bases, with 11 bases between. The CDR3 contains 13 residues. CDR1 and CDR2 from the germline V gene are SGDLS and YYNGEE. CDR3 loop: CASSPTGTYGYTF. CDR3 coding DNA: TGTGCCAGCAGCCCTACAGGGACCTATGGCTACACCTTC.

The chain couples TRBV3-1 to TRBJ1-2; D is undetermined. Trimming pared 2 bases from V and 6 bases from J, leaving 19 bases between. Germline V lookup: CDR1 LGHDT, CDR2 YNNKEL (reference sequence). This CDR3 spans 16 amino acids. The DNA of the CDR3 is TGTGCCAGCAGCCAATCCCTAGTTGGTCGAAAAAATGGCTACACCTTC. Translating it yields CASSQSLVGRKNGYTF.

V and J are TRBV30 and TRBJ2-3; 9 bases align to TRBD2. Unmatched junction bases numbered 8, after V lost 0 bases and J lost 13 bases. CDR3 length equals 13 residues. The germline gives CDR1 GTSNPN, CDR2 SVGIG (reference sequence). The CDR3 nucleotides are TGTGCCTGGAGTGTATTTGGCGGGAGGGCGGAGTATTTT. It encodes CAWSVFGGRAEYF.

In this sample, this clonotype turned up a few times. The J gene is TRBJ2-1, the V gene TRBV3-1; a possible D gene is TRBD2 (5 bases). The CDR3 loop spans 13 amino acids. Germline V CDR1 and CDR2: LGHDT, YNNKEL (reference sequence). V gave up 4 bases and J gave up 12 bases, with 16 bases separating them. The CDR3 is CASSRSEGKAQFF. The CDR3 region has the DNA TGTGCCAGCAGCCGCTCAGAGGGTAAGGCGCAGTTCTTC.

The chain recombines TRBV20-1 with TRBJ2-3; 15 bases are shared with TRBD2. J was trimmed by 0 bases and V by 5 bases; bases with no gene match: 6. From germline, CDR1 is DFQATT and CDR2 SNEGSKA (reference sequence). The CDR3 has 17 residues. CDR3 sequence (DNA): TGCAGTGCTTCGGGGACTAGCGGGAGGACTAGCACAGATACGCAGTATTTT. It codes for CSASGTSGRTSTDTQYF.

Concerning this clonotype itself: This may stem from a read error, because a much larger clone lies one nucleotide away. The chain is built from TRBV3-1 and TRBJ1-2; 8 positions match TRBD1. CDR3 size: 17 residues. Germline CDR1 is LGHDT and CDR2 is YNNKEL (reference sequence). The J segment lost 5 bases and the V segment lost 0 bases, leaving 11 bases of the junction unmatched. The CDR3 is CASSQDHYRGTYYGYTF. CDR3 in DNA: TGTGCCAGCAGCCAAGATCATTACAGGGGGACCTATTATGGCTACACCTTC.

The sample holds many counts of this clonotype. The genes are TRBV3-1 and TRBJ2-1; 9 bases agree with TRBD2. Trimming took 0 bases from V and 7 from J; bases not matched to a gene: 13. CDR3 length: 18 amino acids. Germline CDR1 reads LGHDT; CDR2 reads YNNKEL (reference sequence). The CDR3 coding sequence is TGTGCCAGCAGCCAAGATTCGGTGGGTAGCGGGAGAAGGAATGAGCAGTTCTTC. Translation gives CASSQDSVGSGRRNEQFF.

This clonotype was detected ten times or more. V and J are TRBV27 and TRBJ1-1; D call uncertain. CDR1 MNHEY and CDR2 SMNVEV come from the germline V gene (reference sequence). Trimming removed 6 bases from V and 1 base from J, with 18 bases in between. This CDR3 spans 16 amino acids. CDR3 nucleotides: TGTGCCAGCAGCCTTATCTTCGACCGACCGAACACTGAAGCTTTCTTT. Translated: CASSLIFDRPNTEAFF.

A few counts support this clonotype. The chain combines TRBV29-1 with TRBJ2-1; 9 bases align to TRBD1. CDR3 size: 12 residues. V shed 7 bases and J 10 bases; nucleotides not matched to a gene: 8. Germline assignment: CDR1 SQVTM and CDR2 ANQGSEA. CDR3 in amino acids: CSGRDRAYEQFF. The DNA of the CDR3 is TGCAGCGGACGGGACAGGGCTTACGAGCAGTTCTTC.

This clonotype was seen at least ten times. J is TRBJ1-3 and V is TRBV9, with D unresolved. Trimming pared 0 bases from V and 1 base from J, leaving 5 bases between. From germline, CDR1 is SGDLS and CDR2 YYNGEE. This CDR3 has 14 amino acids. In nucleotides, the CDR3 is TGTGCCAGCAGCGTAGTGGAATCTGGAAACACCATATATTTT. Protein sequence: CASSVVESGNTIYF. The full variable domain, completed using reference TRBV9 and TRBJ1-3, is DSGVTQTPKHLITATGQRVTLRCSPRSGDLSVYWYQQSLDQGLQFLIQYYNGEERAKGNILERFSAQQFPDLHSELNLSSLELGDSALYFCASSVVESGNTIYFGEGSWLTVV.

The chain couples TRBV19 to TRBJ1-2; 8 nucleotides match TRBD1. V lost 11 bases and J lost 10; bases outside the gene matches: 12. The CDR3 spans 12 residues. The germline gives CDR1 LNHDA, CDR2 SQIVND (reference sequence). CDR3 loop: CACRQGLIAYTF. Written as DNA, the CDR3 is TGTGCCTGCCGACAGGGGTTAATTGCCTACACCTTC. Variable domain in full (rest from reference TRBV19 and TRBJ1-2): DGGITQSPKYLFRKEGQNVTLSCEQNLNHDAMYWYRQDPGQGLRLIYYSQIVNDFQKGDIAEGYSVSREKKESFPLTVTSAQKNPTAFYLCACRQGLIAYTFGSGTRLTVV.

This clonotype was recorded many times. V is TRBV5-1 and J is TRBJ2-4; D is undetermined. Germline V CDR1 and CDR2: SGHRS, YFSETQ. V was trimmed by 3 bases and J by 5 bases, leaving 6 bases between them. This CDR3 region has 12 residues. The CDR3 DNA is TGCGCCAGCAGCTCTTACGAAAACATTCAGTACTTC. It is translated as CASSSYENIQYF.

In this sample, this clonotype turned up many times. The chain combines TRBV19 with TRBJ2-1; TRBD1 matches at 8 bases. J lost 7 bases, V lost 0 bases, and 2 bases had no gene match. From germline, CDR1 is LNHDA and CDR2 SQIVND (reference sequence). This CDR3 has 14 amino acids. CDR3 nucleotides: TGTGCCAGTAGTATAGAGAGGACAGGGAATGAGCAGTTCTTC. This sequence encodes CASSIERTGNEQFF.

This clonotype was recorded many times. The chain joins TRBV12-3 or TRBV12-4 to TRBJ1-3; D is unresolved. V lost 4 bases, J lost 3 bases, and 13 bases lay in between. This CDR3 region has 15 residues. CDR3 coding DNA: TGTGCCAGCAGTTCCCCCCTCGCTGGTGGAAACACCATATATTTT. Residues: CASSSPLAGGNTIYF.

The sample holds many counts of this clonotype. The gene calls are TRBV12-3 or TRBV12-4 and TRBJ1-2, with D uncertain. V shed 4 bases and J shed 5 bases, with 14 bases lying between them. The length of the CDR3 is 14 residues. The CDR3 sequence: CASSSSGLGYGYTF. The CDR3 bases are TGTGCCAGCAGTTCCTCGGGCCTCGGGTATGGCTACACCTTC.